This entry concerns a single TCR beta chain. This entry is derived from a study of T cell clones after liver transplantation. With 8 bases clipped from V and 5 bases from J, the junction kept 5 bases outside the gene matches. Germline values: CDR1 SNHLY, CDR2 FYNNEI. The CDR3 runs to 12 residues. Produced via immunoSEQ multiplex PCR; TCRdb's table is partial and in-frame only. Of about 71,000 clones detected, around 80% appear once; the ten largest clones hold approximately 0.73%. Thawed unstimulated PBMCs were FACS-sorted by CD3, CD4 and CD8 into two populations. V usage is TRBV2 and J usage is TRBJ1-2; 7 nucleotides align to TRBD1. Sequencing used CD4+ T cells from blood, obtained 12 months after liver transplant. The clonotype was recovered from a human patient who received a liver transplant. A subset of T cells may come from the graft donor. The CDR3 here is CASSQGDYGYTF. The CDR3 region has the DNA TGTGCCAGCTCCCAGGGGGATTATGGCTACACCTTC. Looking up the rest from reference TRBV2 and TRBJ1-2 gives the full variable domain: EPEVTQTPSHQVTQMGQEVILRCVPISNHLYFYWYRQILGQKVEFLVSFYNNEISEKSEIFDDQFSVERPDGSNFTLKIRSTKLEDSAMYFCASSQGDYGYTFGSGTRLTVV.